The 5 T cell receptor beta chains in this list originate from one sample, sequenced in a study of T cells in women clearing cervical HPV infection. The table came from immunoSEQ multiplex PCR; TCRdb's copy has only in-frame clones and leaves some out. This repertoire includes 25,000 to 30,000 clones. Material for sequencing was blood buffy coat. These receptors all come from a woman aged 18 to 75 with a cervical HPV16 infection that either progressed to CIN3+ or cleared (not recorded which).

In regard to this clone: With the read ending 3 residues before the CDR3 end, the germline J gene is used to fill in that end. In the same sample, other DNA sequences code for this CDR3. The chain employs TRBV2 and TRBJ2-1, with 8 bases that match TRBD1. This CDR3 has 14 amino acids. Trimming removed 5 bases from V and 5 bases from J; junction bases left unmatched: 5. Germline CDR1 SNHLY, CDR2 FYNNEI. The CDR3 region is CASSPGQANNEQFF. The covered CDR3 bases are TGTGCCAGCAGTCCGGGACAGGCAAACAATGAG. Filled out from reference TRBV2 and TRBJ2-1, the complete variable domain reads EPEVTQTPSHQVTQMGQEVILRCVPISNHLYFYWYRQILGQKVEFLVSFYNNEISEKSEIFDDQFSVERPDGSNFTLKIRSTKLEDSAMYFCASSPGQANNEQFFGPGTRLTVL.

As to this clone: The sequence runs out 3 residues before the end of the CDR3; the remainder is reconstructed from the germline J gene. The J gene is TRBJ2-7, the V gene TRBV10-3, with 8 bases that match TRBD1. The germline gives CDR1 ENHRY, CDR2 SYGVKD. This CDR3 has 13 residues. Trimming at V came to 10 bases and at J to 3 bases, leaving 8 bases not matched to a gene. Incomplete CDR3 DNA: TGTGCCACCTCGACAGGGGTAAACTACGAG. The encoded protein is CATSTGVNYE. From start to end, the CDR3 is CATSTGVNYEQYF.

Partial CDR3 DNA: TGTGCCAGCAGTTTCAGGGCCACCGGGGAG. It specifies CASSFRATGE. The entire CDR3 is CASSFRATGELFF. This chain links TRBV7-2 with TRBJ2-2, with D maybe TRBD1 (5 bases). The read ends 3 residues shy of where the CDR3 ends; the end is completed using the germline J gene. CDR1 and CDR2 (germline): SGHTA, FQGNSA. V was clipped by 6 bases and J by 4 bases, with 9 bases between them. The CDR3 sequence is 13 residues long.

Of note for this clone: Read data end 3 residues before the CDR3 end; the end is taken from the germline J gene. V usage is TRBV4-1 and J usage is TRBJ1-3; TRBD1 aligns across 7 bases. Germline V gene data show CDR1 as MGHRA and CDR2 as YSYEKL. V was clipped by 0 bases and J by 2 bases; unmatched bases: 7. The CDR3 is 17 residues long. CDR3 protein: CASSQEVQGRPGNTIYF. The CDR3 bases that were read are TGCGCCAGCAGCCAAGAGGTACAGGGGAGGCCTGGAAACACC.

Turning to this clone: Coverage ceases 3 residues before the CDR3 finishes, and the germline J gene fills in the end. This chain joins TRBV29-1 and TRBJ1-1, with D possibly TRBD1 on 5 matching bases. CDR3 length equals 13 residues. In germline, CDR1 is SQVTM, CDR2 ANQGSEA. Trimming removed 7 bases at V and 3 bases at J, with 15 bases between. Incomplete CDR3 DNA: TGCAGCGCGGGAGGGCAGGGAGACACTGAA. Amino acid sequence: CSAGGQGDTE. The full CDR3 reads CSAGGQGDTEAFF.